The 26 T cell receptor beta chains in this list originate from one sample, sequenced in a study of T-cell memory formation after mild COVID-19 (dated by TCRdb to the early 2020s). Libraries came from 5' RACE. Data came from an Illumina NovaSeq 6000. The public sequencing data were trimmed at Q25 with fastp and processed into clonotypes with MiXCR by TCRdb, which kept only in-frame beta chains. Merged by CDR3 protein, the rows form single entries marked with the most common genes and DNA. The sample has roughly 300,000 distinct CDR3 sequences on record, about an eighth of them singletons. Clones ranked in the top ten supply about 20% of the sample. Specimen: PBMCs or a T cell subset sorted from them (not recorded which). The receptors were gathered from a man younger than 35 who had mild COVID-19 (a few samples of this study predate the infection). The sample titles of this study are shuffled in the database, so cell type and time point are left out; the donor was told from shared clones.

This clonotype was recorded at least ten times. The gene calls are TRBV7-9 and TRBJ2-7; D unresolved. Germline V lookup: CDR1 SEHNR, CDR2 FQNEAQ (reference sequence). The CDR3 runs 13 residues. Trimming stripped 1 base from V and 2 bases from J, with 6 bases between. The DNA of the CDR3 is TGTGCCAGCAGCTTAGGTTTCCCCTACGAGCAGTACGTC. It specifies CASSLGFPYEQYV.

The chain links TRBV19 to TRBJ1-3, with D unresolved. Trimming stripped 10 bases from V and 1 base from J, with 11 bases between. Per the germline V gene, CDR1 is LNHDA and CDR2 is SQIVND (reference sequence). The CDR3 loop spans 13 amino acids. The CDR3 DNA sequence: TGTGCCACTAAACCGGATTCTGGAAACACCATATATTTT. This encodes CATKPDSGNTIYF.

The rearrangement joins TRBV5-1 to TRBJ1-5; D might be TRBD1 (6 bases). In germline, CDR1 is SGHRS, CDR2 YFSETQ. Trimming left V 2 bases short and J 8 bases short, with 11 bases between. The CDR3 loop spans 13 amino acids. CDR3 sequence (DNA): TGCGCCAGCAGCTTAGGGGGGATGGAGCCCCAGCATTTT. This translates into CASSLGGMEPQHF. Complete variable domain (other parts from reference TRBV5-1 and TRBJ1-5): KAGVTQTPRYLIKTRGQQVTLSCSPISGHRSVSWYQQTPGQGLQFLFEYFSETQRNKGNFPGRFSGRQFSNSRSEMNVSTLELGDSALYLCASSLGGMEPQHFGDGTRLSIL.

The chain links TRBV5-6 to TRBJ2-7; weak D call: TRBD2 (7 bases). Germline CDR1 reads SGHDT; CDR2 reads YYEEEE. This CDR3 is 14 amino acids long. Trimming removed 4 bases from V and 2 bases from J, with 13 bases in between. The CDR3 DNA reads TGTGCCAGCAGCCCGTGGCGGGGGCCCTACGAGCAGTACGTC. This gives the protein CASSPWRGPYEQYV.

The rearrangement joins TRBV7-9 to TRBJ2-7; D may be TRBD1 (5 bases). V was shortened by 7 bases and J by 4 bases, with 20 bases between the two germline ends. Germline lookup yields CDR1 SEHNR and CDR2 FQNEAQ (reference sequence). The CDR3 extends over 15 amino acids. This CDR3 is CASNRSGLVGYEQYF. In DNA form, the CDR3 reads TGTGCCAGCAACAGGAGTGGGCTAGTCGGATACGAGCAGTACTTC.

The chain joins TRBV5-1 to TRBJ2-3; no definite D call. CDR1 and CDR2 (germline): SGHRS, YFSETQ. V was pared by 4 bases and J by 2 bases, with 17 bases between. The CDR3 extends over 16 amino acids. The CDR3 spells CASSLGGSVTTDTQYF. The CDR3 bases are TGCGCCAGCAGCCTGGGCGGCAGTGTAACCACAGATACGCAGTATTTT.

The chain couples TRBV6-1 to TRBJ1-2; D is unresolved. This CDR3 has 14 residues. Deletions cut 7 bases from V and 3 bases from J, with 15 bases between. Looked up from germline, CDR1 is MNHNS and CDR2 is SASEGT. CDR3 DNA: TGTGCCAGCACTATGGGCGTTACGGACTATGGCTACACCTTC. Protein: CASTMGVTDYGYTF.

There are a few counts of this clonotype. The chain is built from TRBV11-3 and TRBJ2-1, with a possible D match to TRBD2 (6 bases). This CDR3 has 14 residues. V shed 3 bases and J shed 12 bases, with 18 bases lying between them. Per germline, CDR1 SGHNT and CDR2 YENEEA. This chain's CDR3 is CASSFSGPAGPQFF. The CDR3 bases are TGTGCCAGCAGCTTCAGCGGGCCTGCGGGGCCGCAGTTCTTC.

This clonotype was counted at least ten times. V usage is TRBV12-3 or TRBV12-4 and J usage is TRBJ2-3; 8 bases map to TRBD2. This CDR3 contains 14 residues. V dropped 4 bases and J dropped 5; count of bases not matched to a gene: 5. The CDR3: CASSYGGAGDTQYF. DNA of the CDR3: TGTGCCAGCAGTTACGGGGGGGCCGGAGATACGCAGTATTTT.

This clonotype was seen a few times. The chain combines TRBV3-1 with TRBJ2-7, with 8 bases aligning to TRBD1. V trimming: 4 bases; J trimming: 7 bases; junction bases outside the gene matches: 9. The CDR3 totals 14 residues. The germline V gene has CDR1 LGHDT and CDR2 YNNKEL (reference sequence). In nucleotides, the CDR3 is TGTGCCAGCAGCCCCACGGACAGGGTGGAAGAGCAGTACTTC. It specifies CASSPTDRVEEQYF.

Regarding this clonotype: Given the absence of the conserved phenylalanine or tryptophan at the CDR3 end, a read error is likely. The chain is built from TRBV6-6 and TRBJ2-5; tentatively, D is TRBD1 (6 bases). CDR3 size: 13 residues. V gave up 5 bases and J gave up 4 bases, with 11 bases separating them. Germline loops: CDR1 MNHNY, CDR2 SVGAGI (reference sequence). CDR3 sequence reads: CASSDRLAETQYV. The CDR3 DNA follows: TGTGCCAGCAGTGACAGGTTAGCAGAGACCCAGTACGTC.

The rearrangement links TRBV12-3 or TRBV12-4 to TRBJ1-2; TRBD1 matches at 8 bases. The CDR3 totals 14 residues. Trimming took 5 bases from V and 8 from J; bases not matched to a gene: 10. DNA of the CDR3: TGTGCCAGCAGTGCCCTCAGGACAGGGTTCGGCTACACCTTC. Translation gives CASSALRTGFGYTF.

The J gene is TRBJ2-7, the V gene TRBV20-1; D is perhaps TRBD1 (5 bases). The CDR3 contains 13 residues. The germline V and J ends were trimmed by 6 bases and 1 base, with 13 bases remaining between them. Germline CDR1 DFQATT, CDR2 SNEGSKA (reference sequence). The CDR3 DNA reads TGCAGTGCCGCCCAGGCAGGGTCCTACGAGCAGTACTTC. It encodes CSAAQAGSYEQYF.

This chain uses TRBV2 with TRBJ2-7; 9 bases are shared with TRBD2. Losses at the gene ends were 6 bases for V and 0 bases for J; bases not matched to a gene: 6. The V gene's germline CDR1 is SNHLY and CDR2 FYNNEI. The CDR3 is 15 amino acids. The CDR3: CASRETSGSSYEQYV. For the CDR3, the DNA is TGTGCCAGCAGGGAGACTAGCGGTTCCTCCTACGAGCAGTACGTC.

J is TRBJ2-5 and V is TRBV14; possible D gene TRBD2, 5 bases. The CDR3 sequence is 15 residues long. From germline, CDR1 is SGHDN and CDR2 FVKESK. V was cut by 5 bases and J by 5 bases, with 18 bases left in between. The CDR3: CASSTRLSGLETQYF. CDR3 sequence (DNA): TGTGCCAGCAGCACACGCCTCAGCGGCTTGGAGACCCAGTACTTC.

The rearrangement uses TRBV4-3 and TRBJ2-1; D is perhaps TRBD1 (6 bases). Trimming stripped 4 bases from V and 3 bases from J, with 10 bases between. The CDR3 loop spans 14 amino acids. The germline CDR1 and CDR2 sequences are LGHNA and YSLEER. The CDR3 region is CASSPDRRYNEQFF. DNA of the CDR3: TGCGCCAGCAGCCCGGACAGACGCTACAATGAGCAGTTCTTC.

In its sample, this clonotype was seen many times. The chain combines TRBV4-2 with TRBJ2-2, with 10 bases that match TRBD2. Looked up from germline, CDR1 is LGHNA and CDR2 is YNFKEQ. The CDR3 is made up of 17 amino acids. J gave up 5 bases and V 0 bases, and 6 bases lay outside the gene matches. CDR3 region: CASSQDHTSGATGELFF. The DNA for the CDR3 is TGTGCCAGCAGCCAAGATCATACTAGCGGGGCTACCGGGGAGCTGTTTTTT.

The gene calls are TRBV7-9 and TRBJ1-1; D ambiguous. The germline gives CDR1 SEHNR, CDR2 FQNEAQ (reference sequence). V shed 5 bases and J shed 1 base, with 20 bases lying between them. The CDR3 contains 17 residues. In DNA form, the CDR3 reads TGTGCCAGCAGCCCCGCCAGCCTTTGGCAGGCGAACACTGAAGCTTTCTTT. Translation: CASSPASLWQANTEAFF.

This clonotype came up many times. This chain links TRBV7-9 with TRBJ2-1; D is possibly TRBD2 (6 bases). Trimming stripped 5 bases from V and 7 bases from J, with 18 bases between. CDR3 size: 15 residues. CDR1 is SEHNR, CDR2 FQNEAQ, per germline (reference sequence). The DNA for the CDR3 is TGTGCCAGCAGCCTCCGGGACTCTGGGGATAATGAGCAGTTCTTC. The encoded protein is CASSLRDSGDNEQFF.

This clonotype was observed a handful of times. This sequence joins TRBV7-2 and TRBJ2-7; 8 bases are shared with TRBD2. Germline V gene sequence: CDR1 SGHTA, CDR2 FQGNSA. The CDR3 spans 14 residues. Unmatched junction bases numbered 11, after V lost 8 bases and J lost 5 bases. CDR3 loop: CASGRDSGDHEQYF. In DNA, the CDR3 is TGTGCCAGCGGTCGGGATAGCGGGGACCACGAGCAGTACTTC.

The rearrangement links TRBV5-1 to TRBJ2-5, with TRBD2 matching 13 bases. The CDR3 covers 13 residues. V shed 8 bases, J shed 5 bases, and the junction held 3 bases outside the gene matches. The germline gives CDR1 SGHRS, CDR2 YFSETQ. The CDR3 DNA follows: TGCGCCAGTCAGACTAGCGGGGGGGAGACCCAGTACTTC. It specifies CASQTSGGETQYF.

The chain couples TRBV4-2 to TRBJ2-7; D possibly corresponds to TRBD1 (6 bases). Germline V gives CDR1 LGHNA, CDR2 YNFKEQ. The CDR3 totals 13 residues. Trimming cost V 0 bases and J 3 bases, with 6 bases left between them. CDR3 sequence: CASSQEQGYEQYF. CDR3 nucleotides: TGTGCCAGCAGCCAAGAACAGGGCTACGAGCAGTACTTC.

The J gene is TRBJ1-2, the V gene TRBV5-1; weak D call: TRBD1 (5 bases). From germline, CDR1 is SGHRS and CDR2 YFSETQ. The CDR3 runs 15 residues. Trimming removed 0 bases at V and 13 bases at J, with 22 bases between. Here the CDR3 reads CASSLAIGALHVFTF. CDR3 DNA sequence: TGCGCCAGCAGCTTGGCCATCGGGGCCCTTCACGTTTTCACCTTC.

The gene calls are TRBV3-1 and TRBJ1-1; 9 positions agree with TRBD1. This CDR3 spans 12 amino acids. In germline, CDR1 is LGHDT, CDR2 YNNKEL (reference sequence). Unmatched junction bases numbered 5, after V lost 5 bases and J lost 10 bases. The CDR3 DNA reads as TGTGCCAGCAGCTCCCGGGACAGGGCAGCTTTCTTT. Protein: CASSSRDRAAFF. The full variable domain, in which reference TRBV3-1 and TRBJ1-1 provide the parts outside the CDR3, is DTAVSQTPKYLVTQMGNDKSIKCEQNLGHDTMYWYKQDSKKFLKIMFSYNNKELIINETVPNRFSPKSPDKAHLNLHINSLELGDSAVYFCASSSRDRAAFFGQGTRLTVV.

CDR3 sequence: CATGTGESGYTF. In nucleotides, the CDR3 is TGTGCCACCGGAACAGGGGAGTCTGGCTACACCTTC. The rearrangement joins TRBV28 to TRBJ1-2, with 7 bases identical to TRBD1. This CDR3 comprises 12 residues. The germline V gene encodes CDR1 MDHEN and CDR2 SYDVKM. The V gene end was trimmed by 10 bases and the J gene end by 7 bases; junction bases not matched to a gene: 9.

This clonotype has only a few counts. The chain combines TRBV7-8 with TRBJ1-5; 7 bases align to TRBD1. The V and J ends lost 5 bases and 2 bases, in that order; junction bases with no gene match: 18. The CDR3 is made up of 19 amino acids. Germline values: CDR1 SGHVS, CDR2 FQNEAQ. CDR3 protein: CASSPLYQTGRGGNQPQHF. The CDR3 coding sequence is TGTGCCAGCAGCCCCCTCTACCAGACAGGGCGTGGGGGCAATCAGCCCCAGCATTTT.